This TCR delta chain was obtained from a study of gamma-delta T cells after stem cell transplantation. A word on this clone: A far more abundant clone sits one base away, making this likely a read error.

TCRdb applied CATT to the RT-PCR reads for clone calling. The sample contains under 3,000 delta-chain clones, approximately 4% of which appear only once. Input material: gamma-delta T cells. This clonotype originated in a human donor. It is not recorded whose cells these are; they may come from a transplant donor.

The CDR3 spells CAGDPLLTGDTRADKLIF. The CDR3 nucleotides read TGTGCCGGTGACCCTCTCTTGACGGGGGATACGCGGGCCGATAAACTCATCTTT. This chain links TRDV2 with TRDJ1; 10 positions match TRDD3. This CDR3 spans 18 amino acids. The germline gives CDR1 GEAIGNYY, CDR2 EKD.